This TCR beta chain was identified during a study of T cell repertoires in cytomegalovirus infection. Study context: CMV infection and matching HLA type were both indicated by public TCR beta signatures.

This clonotype came up a few times. What it recognizes is unknown. Findings and limits, study-wide: Dominating the ex vivo response were HLA-C-restricted CMV-specific TCR beta clonotypes. There were carriers of CMV plus the relevant HLA, and cumulative public TCR beta family frequency identified them.

Germline CDR1 MNHEY, CDR2 SVGEGT. Trimming left V 5 bases short and J 1 base short, with 11 bases between. The CDR3 runs 14 residues. TCRdb independently ran MiXCR on the reads; one entry per CDR3 protein. This sample carries fewer than 550,000 distinct CDR3 sequences, approximately 25% of them seen once, and the ten largest clones take around 13%. V gene TRBV6-2 or TRBV6-3 combines with J gene TRBJ2-5; D is undetermined. The specimen was PBMCs. The clonotype originates from a human donor in good health (CMV status not recorded). Some clones in this sample may be carry-over from other donors' samples. CDR3 sequence (DNA): TGTGCCAGCAGTCCCCGCGGCTTCCAAGAGACCCAGTACTTC. It is translated as CASSPRGFQETQYF.